This paragraph covers one T cell receptor beta chain sequence. Original handling: Estimation of nucleated cell counts was performed using reference gene primer amplification. Clones were sequenced by immunoSEQ multiplex PCR, and TCRdb holds only the in-frame ones, with some missing. Clonal size and the V and J genes are those of that table, whereas D and trimming came from the DNA. This table has nearly 200,000 clones, roughly 79% appearing once. Germline CDR1 reads ENHRY; CDR2 reads SYGVKD. CDR3 size: 13 residues. The ends lost 6 bases at V and 5 bases at J; junction bases unmatched: 6. The sample belongs to a study of blood T cell repertoires in COVID-19. Study information: Nucleic acid was either cDNA or gDNA, and it came from T cells, B-cell-depleted T cells, or PBMCs.

This sequence was found in a human donor with acute or convalescent COVID-19. The donor label of this sample is uncertain. V is TRBV10-3 and J is TRBJ1-2, with TRBD1 matching 7 bases. The sample was peripheral blood. The CDR3 DNA sequence: TGTGCCATCAGGCAGGGGGTAGGATATGGCTACACCTTC. Amino acid sequence: CAIRQGVGYGYTF.